A selection of T cell receptor beta chains follows, all from one sample in a study of a mutant IDH1 vaccine in newly diagnosed glioma. Sequenced by immunoSEQ multiplex PCR; TCRdb stores in-frame clones only, minus some. The profile shows some 40,000 clones, roughly 79% of them singletons. Their antigens remain unidentified. The material sequenced was PBMCs, taken from a glioma patient whose treatment included an IDH1 peptide vaccine. The receptors derive from a man aged 40-55 years with glioma. CDR3s include the opening cysteine and the closing phenylalanine or tryptophan. The D gene is left open where the match is weak. Size is stated for part of the rows, as once, few or many counts, or as a class when the clone is expanded.

abundance	v_gene	j_gene	d_gene	CDR3aa	CDR3nt
NA	TRBV5-1	TRBJ2-2	NA	CASSLGYTGELFF	TGCGCCAGCAGCTTGGGGTACACCGGGGAGCTGTTTTTT
NA	TRBV9	TRBJ2-3	TRBD2	CASSSRLAGSRTQYF	TGTGCCAGCTCATCCAGACTAGCGGGCTCCAGAACGCAGTATTTT
few	TRBV30	TRBJ1-5	NA	CAWSVEGQGNQPQHF	TGTGCCTGGAGTGTAGAGGGTCAGGGGAATCAGCCCCAGCATTTT
NA	TRBV19	TRBJ2-3	TRBD2	CASSIWGGDTDTQYF	TGTGCCAGTAGTATCTGGGGGGGGGACACAGATACGCAGTATTTT
NA	TRBV27	TRBJ2-7	NA	CASSSSRQGEQYF	TGTGCCAGCAGTTCCTCTAGGCAGGGCGAGCAGTACTTC
NA	TRBV5-1	TRBJ2-1	TRBD2	CASSPRGSGRALGYNEQFF	TGCGCCAGCAGCCCCCGAGGTAGCGGGAGGGCCCTCGGCTACAATGAGCAGTTCTTC
once	TRBV18	TRBJ1-4	TRBD1	CASSPRSQGGSTNEKLFF	TGTGCCAGCTCACCACGATCCCAGGGGGGATCAACTAATGAAAAACTGTTTTTT
NA	TRBV6-5	TRBJ1-5	TRBD1	CASSSGQGGNQPQHF	TGTGCCAGCAGTTCGGGACAGGGTGGCAATCAGCCCCAGCATTTT
NA	TRBV9	TRBJ1-4	NA	CASSLGPDSEKLFF	TGTGCCAGCAGCCTCGGGCCGGATTCGGAAAAACTGTTTTTT
NA	TRBV2	TRBJ1-3	NA	CASGGPYNSGNTIYF	TGTGCCAGCGGTGGCCCTTACAACTCTGGAAACACCATATATTTT
few	TRBV7-2	TRBJ1-1	NA	CASSSFREDTEAFF	TGTGCCAGCAGCTCATTCAGGGAAGACACTGAAGCTTTCTTT
NA	TRBV5-5	TRBJ2-6	NA	CASSLTATGANVLTF	TGTGCCAGCAGCTTGACAGCTACTGGGGCCAACGTCCTGACTTTC
few	TRBV6-5	TRBJ1-1	NA	CASGRARDTEAFF	TGTGCCAGCGGGCGGGCGCGGGACACTGAAGCTTTCTTT
NA	TRBV9	TRBJ1-2	NA	CASSVVMTGAASGYTF	TGTGCCAGCAGCGTCGTTATGACAGGAGCCGCTAGTGGCTACACCTTC
NA	TRBV5-5	TRBJ2-5	NA	CASSSLGPRQETQYF	TGTGCCAGCAGCTCCCTGGGGCCACGCCAAGAGACCCAGTACTTC
NA	TRBV12-5	TRBJ1-5	NA	CASGLVREAQPQHF	TGTGCTAGTGGTTTGGTTCGGGAAGCTCAGCCCCAGCATTTT
NA	TRBV10-3	TRBJ1-1	TRBD1	CAISESRGQMNTEAFF	TGTGCCATCAGTGAGTCTCGGGGACAGATGAACACTGAAGCTTTCTTT
NA	TRBV9	TRBJ1-3	NA	CASSDRGNTIYF	TGTGCCAGCAGCGACAGGGGAAACACCATATATTTT
NA	TRBV5-5	TRBJ1-2	TRBD1	CASSIGQENYGYTF	TGTGCCAGCAGCATTGGACAGGAAAACTATGGCTACACCTTC
NA	TRBV6-4	TRBJ2-1	TRBD2	CASSSGLAGGSYNEQFF	TGTGCCAGCAGTTCTGGACTAGCGGGGGGTTCCTACAATGAGCAGTTCTTC
once	TRBV7-9	TRBJ2-5	TRBD2	CASSLAAGVGETQYF	TGTGCCAGCAGCTTAGCTGCGGGAGTCGGGGAGACCCAGTACTTC
few	TRBV5-6	TRBJ1-2	TRBD1	CASSPAPGQDGYTF	TGTGCCAGCAGCCCAGCGCCGGGACAGGATGGCTACACCTTC
few	TRBV9	TRBJ1-2	TRBD1	CASSVEGRGDGYTF	TGTGCCAGCAGCGTAGAGGGCAGGGGGGATGGCTACACCTTC
few	TRBV18	TRBJ2-6	TRBD1	CASSPLSGTVFSGANVLTF	TGTGCCAGCTCACCTCTCTCCGGGACAGTTTTTTCTGGGGCCAACGTCCTGACTTTC
NA	TRBV30	TRBJ2-3	NA	CAWSVDGRGTDTQYF	TGTGCCTGGAGTGTGGACGGGAGAGGCACAGATACGCAGTATTTT
NA	TRBV10-3	TRBJ2-3	TRBD2	CAISGLAGADTQYF	TGTGCCATCAGTGGACTAGCGGGAGCAGATACGCAGTATTTT
NA	TRBV5-4	TRBJ1-2	NA	CASSLGQINNYGYTF	TGTGCCAGCAGCTTGGGACAGATCAACAACTATGGCTACACCTTC
once	TRBV28	TRBJ2-2	NA	CASMGGNTGELFF	TGTGCCAGCATGGGGGGGAACACCGGGGAGCTGTTTTTT
NA	TRBV5-5	TRBJ1-1	NA	CASSLLQGYTEAFF	TGTGCCAGCAGCTTGTTACAGGGCTACACTGAAGCTTTCTTT
once	TRBV13	TRBJ1-2	NA	CASSLATDLNYGYTF	TGTGCCAGCAGCTTAGCTACGGACCTTAACTATGGCTACACCTTC
NA	TRBV9	TRBJ2-1	NA	CASSLSPPPDEQFF	TGTGCCAGCAGCCTCAGTCCCCCCCCCGATGAGCAGTTCTTC
NA	TRBV6-5	TRBJ1-5	NA	CASRRTGLQPQHF	TGTGCCAGCAGACGCACAGGGTTGCAGCCCCAGCATTTT
NA	TRBV29-1	TRBJ2-1	TRBD1	CSVFPGQYNEQFF	TGCAGCGTTTTCCCGGGACAGTACAATGAGCAGTTCTTC
NA	TRBV2	TRBJ2-1	TRBD2	CASSERGLAGVDEQFF	TGTGCCAGCAGTGAAAGGGGTCTAGCGGGAGTGGATGAGCAGTTCTTC
NA	TRBV11-3	TRBJ2-5	NA	CASSLGPGKETQYF	TGTGCCAGCAGCTTAGGTCCTGGAAAAGAGACCCAGTACTTC
NA	TRBV5-8	TRBJ2-7	TRBD1	CASSPLTGAGRTYEQYF	TGTGCCAGCAGCCCACTGACAGGGGCGGGTCGGACCTACGAGCAGTACTTC
NA	TRBV5-8	TRBJ2-3	TRBD2	CASAAGLASTDTQYF	TGTGCCAGCGCCGCGGGACTAGCCAGCACAGATACGCAGTATTTT
NA	TRBV15	TRBJ2-5	TRBD1	CATSRDWDRDVQETQYF	TGTGCCACCAGCAGAGATTGGGACAGGGATGTCCAAGAGACCCAGTACTTC
NA	TRBV7-9	TRBJ2-3	TRBD2	CASSLEARLAGIYTQYF	TGTGCCAGCAGCCTAGAGGCGCGGCTAGCGGGTATTTATACGCAGTATTTT
NA	TRBV6-1	TRBJ1-2	NA	CASSEGRLGYGYTF	TGTGCCAGCAGTGAGGGCAGGCTTGGCTATGGCTACACCTTC
NA	TRBV7-7	TRBJ2-2	NA	CASSLGQGTGELFF	TGTGCTAGCAGCTTAGGGCAGGGGACCGGGGAGCTGTTTTTT
NA	TRBV27	TRBJ1-1	NA	CASTWGGSNTEAFF	TGTGCCAGCACCTGGGGGGGTAGTAACACTGAAGCTTTCTTT
few	TRBV28	TRBJ1-4	NA	CASSLSGSGLEKLFF	TGTGCCAGCAGTCTCTCGGGGTCCGGGCTTGAAAAACTGTTTTTT
NA	TRBV7-7	TRBJ2-3	TRBD2	CAISSGPTDTQYF	TGTGCTATATCTAGCGGGCCCACAGATACGCAGTATTTT
NA	TRBV7-2	TRBJ2-1	NA	CASSPGQFWVDEQFF	TGTGCCAGCAGCCCCGGACAGTTTTGGGTTGATGAGCAGTTCTTC
once	TRBV5-4	TRBJ2-7	TRBD2	CASSPGPKAGGFSYEQCF	TGTGCCAGCAGCCCCGGGCCCAAAGCGGGAGGGTTCTCCTACGAGCAGTGCTTC
NA	TRBV15	TRBJ1-1	NA	CATSRDYMNTEAFF	TGTGCCACCAGCAGAGACTACATGAACACTGAAGCTTTCTTT
NA	TRBV7-6	TRBJ2-5	TRBD2	CASSTRAGGSGTQYF	TGTGCCAGCAGCACCCGAGCGGGGGGGAGTGGGACCCAGTACTTC
NA	TRBV19	TRBJ2-3	TRBD2	CASSIMGLAGGRRDTQYF	TGTGCCAGTAGTATCATGGGACTAGCGGGGGGGCGTCGAGATACGCAGTATTTT
NA	TRBV20-1	TRBJ1-2	NA	CSAPGPGGYTF	TGCAGTGCCCCGGGACCTGGTGGCTACACCTTC
NA	TRBV4-3	TRBJ1-6	NA	CASSQVQEKPLHF	TGCGCCAGCAGCCAAGTGCAGGAGAAACCCCTCCACTTT
NA	TRBV15	TRBJ2-7	TRBD2	CATSRDLSSGNYEQYF	TGTGCCACCAGCAGAGATCTGTCTAGCGGGAACTACGAGCAGTACTTC
NA	TRBV10-1	TRBJ2-1	TRBD2	CASATGGSYNEQFF	TGCGCCAGCGCAACCGGGGGGTCCTACAATGAGCAGTTCTTC
NA	TRBV7-2	TRBJ2-2	TRBD1	CASSPDRVGTGELFF	TGTGCCAGCAGCCCGGACAGGGTAGGCACCGGGGAGCTGTTTTTT
NA	TRBV6-5	TRBJ2-5	NA	CASSFSAGARETQYF	TGTGCCAGCAGTTTCTCAGCAGGGGCCAGGGAGACCCAGTACTTC